The TCR beta chain under discussion was sequenced for a study of T cells in Graves' hyperthyroidism and ophthalmopathy (dated by TCRdb to the late 2010s). Study-wide context: Peripheral blood samples were taken at the time of initial diagnosis, prior to any treatment. To identify TCR V-J signatures that set the groups apart, the researchers used a discovery cohort of 90 to 100 patients, made up of 40 to 45 with Graves' ophthalmopathy and about 59 with stable Graves' hyperthyroidism. According to the paper, TCR Vbeta CDR3 sequencing was carried out on around 140 peripheral blood samples, which came from fewer than 50 ophthalmopathy, around 74 hyperthyroidism and approximately 17 progressor patients. Once sampling was done, hyperthyroidism patients were given methimazole at a starting dose of 30 mg daily, whereas ophthalmopathy patients were given high-dose intravenous methylprednisolone. In addition, the study compared T-cell repertoires in thyroid tissue and in blood from six Graves' hyperthyroidism patients. The approximately 100 discovery patients were randomly split 7:3 into training and test sets. An independent validation cohort of under 20 hyperthyroidism patients and roughly 16 patients who later progressed to ophthalmopathy tested prospective prediction of ophthalmopathy.

V lost 2 bases and J lost 2 bases; the stretch between them is 9 bases long. The CDR3 runs 13 residues from the cysteine to the phenylalanine. The retained sequence is limited to the CDR3, 39 bases, with the frame set at the first base. Looking up the germline V gene yields CDR1 SQVTM and CDR2 ANQGSEA. About this clonotype itself: This receptor's antigen is unknown. No much larger clonotype is one base removed from it; base qualities were not supplied.

What the work shows at the level of the full study, not this receptor alone: In cross-validation, a model built on a 13 V-J signature told ophthalmopathy apart from stable hyperthyroidism with 85% to 90% sensitivity and approximately 84% specificity, and in testing the same model reached 80%/75%. Most expanded thyroid clonotypes (frequency above 0.001) were also found in blood, which suggests that blood repertoires may mirror thyroid immune responses. In validation, the model predicted progression to ophthalmopathy with roughly 66% sensitivity and 72% to 85% specificity, a median of about 6.7 months before onset. No statistical method was used to set the sample size in advance, and investigators knew the group allocation.

The TCR beta CDR3 regions were amplified from RNA transcripts. The first round of RT-PCR for the TCR CDR3 was performed with the HTBI primer set and the Qiagen OneStep RT-PCR kit. Libraries were constructed in a second round of multiplex PCR, after which size selection and purification were performed. Sequencing of the libraries was done on an Illumina HiSeq2000 using paired-end 100 bp reads. The original pipeline was this. SOAPnuke was used to process the raw data, with reads discarded if the reads contained adapters or uncalled bases, had a mean Phred below 15, or lacked an exact constant-primer or identifier match. COPE v1.2.5 was used to merge the high-quality paired reads, and each unique nucleotide sequence was defined as a clonotype. Clonotypes were aligned to IMGT TRBV, TRBD and TRBJ reference segments using MiTCR v1.1. The analysis included only V-J combinations with a frequency above 0.0001, which together covered more than 98% of the repertoires. The TCS score was defined as the ratio of F50 (clonal expansion) to E x V (chaos), calculated using BLOSUM62-based TCRdist between CDR3 peptides within each V-J. Welch's t-statistics and random forest reduced fewer than 600 V-J features to 10 to 15, which were used in a naive Bayes classifier (R e1071). Starting from the raw public reads, TCRdb applied fastp trimming at Q25, assembled clones with MiXCR and retained in-frame beta chains. A single entry per CDR3 protein holds the most common genes and DNA from its merged rows. The authors' filters were not applied to this entry. Present in this sample are roughly 290,000 distinct CDR3 sequences, about 14% of which were seen just once. Together, the top ten hold 6% to 8% of the sample.

Hyperthyroidism patients were newly diagnosed, had a disease duration of under 2 months, and were aged 18 to 65 years. Exclusion was applied to patients with uncontrolled infections, other autoimmune diseases, pregnancy or lactation. Clinical symptoms, serum thyroxine and TRAb, thyroid ultrasound, and orbital computed tomography formed the basis for the diagnoses. For progressor patients, blood was drawn at the first diagnosis of hyperthyroidism, before any ophthalmopathy symptoms had appeared. PBMCs were isolated from about 9.1 ml of fresh peripheral blood by Ficoll-Paque density gradient centrifugation. Progressor patients were first diagnosed with Graves' hyperthyroidism and then developed ophthalmopathy during follow-up. Total RNA was extracted using Trizol reagent, and RNA quality was assessed on an Agilent 2100 Bioanalyzer.

This sequence was found in a woman in her twenties or thirties with Graves' hyperthyroidism that later progressed to Graves' ophthalmopathy. The chain links TRBV29-1 with TRBJ2-5; the D gene is not confidently resolved. The sequencing input was blood. CDR3 protein: CSVESQAQETQYF. The nucleotide sequence reads TGCAGCGTTGAAAGTCAGGCTCAAGAGACCCAGTACTTC.